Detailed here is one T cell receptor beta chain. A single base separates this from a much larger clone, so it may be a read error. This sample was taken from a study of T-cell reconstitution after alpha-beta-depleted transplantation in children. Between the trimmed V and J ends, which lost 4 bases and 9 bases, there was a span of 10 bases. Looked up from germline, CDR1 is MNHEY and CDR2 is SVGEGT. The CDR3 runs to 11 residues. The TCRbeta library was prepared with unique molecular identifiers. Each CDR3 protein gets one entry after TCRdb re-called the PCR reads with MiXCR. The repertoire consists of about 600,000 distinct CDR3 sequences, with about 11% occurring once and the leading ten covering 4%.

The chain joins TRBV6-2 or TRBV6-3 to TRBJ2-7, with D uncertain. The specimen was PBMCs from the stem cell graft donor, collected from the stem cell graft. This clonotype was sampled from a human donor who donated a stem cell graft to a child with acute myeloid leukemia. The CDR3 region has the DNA TGTGCCAGCAGTTGGGGTCCCGGGCAGTACTTC. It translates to CASSWGPGQYF.